This TCR beta chain was retrieved from a study of molecular identifiers for immune sequencing clone quantification. Study details: For replicates, RNA isolated from roughly 21,000 or 96,000 naive CD8 cells was divided into five portions, of which four were sequenced.

Naive CD8 T cells underwent sorting with the CD8+CD4-CCR7+CD45RA+ definition. The sample holds one count of this clonotype. TCRdb used MiXCR to reprocess the PCR reads, holding one entry per CDR3 protein. This table has some 650,000 distinct CDR3 sequences, 15% to 20% appearing once. This clonotype was sampled from a human donor in good health. Some libraries in this study had Jurkat cell RNA spiked in. The source material was naive CD8+ T cells from blood, with Jurkat cell RNA spiked in. Subset given: FACS-sorted CD8+CD4-CCR7+CD45RA+ naive T cells.

The CDR3 reads CASSQDRARQGYEQYF. CDR3 nucleotide sequence: TGTGCCAGCAGCCAAGATAGGGCGAGACAGGGTTACGAGCAGTACTTC. The V gene is TRBV11-2, the J gene TRBJ2-7; 7 nucleotides align to TRBD1. Germline-derived CDR1 and CDR2 are SGHAT and FQNNGV. V trimming: 5 bases; J trimming: 4 bases; junction bases outside the gene matches: 14. The CDR3 extends over 16 amino acids.